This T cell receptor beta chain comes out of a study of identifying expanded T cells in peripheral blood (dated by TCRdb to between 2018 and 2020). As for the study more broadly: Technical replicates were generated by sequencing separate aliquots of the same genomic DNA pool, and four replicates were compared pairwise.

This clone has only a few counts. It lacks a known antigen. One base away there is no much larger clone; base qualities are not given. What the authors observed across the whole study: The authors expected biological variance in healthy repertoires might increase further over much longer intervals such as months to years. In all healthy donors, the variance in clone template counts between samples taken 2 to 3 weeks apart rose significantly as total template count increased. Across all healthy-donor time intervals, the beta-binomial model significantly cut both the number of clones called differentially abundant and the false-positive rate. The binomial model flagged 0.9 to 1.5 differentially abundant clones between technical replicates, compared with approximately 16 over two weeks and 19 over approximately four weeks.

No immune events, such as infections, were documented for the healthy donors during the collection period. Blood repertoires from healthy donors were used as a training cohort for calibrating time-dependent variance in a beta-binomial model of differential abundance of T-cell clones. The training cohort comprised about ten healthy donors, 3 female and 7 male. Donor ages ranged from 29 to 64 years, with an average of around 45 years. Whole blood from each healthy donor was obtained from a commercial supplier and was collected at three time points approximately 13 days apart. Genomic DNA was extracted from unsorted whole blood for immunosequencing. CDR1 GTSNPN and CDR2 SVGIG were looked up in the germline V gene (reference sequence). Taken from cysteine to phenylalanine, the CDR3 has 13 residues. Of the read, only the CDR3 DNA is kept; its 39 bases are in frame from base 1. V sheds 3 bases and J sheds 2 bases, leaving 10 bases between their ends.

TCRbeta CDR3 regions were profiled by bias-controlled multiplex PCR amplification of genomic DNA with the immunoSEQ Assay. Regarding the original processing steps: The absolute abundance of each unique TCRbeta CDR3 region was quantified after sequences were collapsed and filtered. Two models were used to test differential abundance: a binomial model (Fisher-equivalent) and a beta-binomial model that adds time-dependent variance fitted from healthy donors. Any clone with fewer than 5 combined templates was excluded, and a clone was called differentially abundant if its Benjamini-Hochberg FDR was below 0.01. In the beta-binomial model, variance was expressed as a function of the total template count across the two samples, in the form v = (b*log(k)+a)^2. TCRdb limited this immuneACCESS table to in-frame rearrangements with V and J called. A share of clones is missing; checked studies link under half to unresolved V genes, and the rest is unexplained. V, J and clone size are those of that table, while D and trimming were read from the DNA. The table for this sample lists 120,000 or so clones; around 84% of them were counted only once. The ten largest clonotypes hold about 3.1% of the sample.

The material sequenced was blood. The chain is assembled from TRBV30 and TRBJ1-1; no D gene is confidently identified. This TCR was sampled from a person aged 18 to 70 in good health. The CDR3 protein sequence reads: CAWRRKGNTEAFF. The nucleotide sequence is TGTGCCTGGAGACGAAAGGGAAACACTGAAGCTTTCTTT.